The clone carrying this T cell receptor (beta chain) has only a few counts. These data originate in a study of identical twins. Unique molecular identifiers were in the cDNA, with template-switch universal primer binding. TCRdb processed the 5' RACE reads anew with MiXCR; each CDR3 protein has one entry. The sample includes 450,000 or so distinct CDR3 sequences, around 24% of them seen just once. J lost 5 bases, V lost 6 bases, and 12 bases had no gene match. The CDR3 totals 16 residues. This sample also belongs to another study, concerning T cells expressing NK-cell markers. That work adds: Several of the experiments relied on an anti-gamma-delta TCR antibody so that only alpha-beta TCR T cells were sorted. The study found these clonotypes also leading the CD3+CD56-NKG2C+ fraction in a handful of donors. HCMV specificity of expanded NKG2C+ T cell clones remained unclear.

Sequenced input: CD4+ T cells sorted from blood. The V call is TRBV12-3 or TRBV12-4, the J call TRBJ2-7, with 11 bases lining up with TRBD1. The clonotype originates from a woman between 18 and 29 years old in good health. CDR3 in amino acids: CASRTGTGGGKDEQYF. As DNA, the CDR3 is TGTGCCAGCAGGACCGGGACAGGGGGGGGAAAGGACGAGCAGTACTTC.